This T cell receptor (beta chain) originates from a study of cytomegalovirus exposure and HLA in healthy donors. Notes on the study in general: Across donors, presence/absence analyses took sequencing depth to be roughly uniform. For most TCR beta V segments, an earlier analysis put the productive rate at about 87% or about 30% of the time. In a later analysis, across HLA loci, associated TCR counts were highest for DRB1, lowest for HLA-C.

CDR1 is ENHRY, CDR2 SYGVKD, per germline. V was pared by 9 bases and J by 4 bases, with 15 bases between. The CDR3 covers 13 residues. This PCR relied on a set of 60 Vbeta primers and 13 Jbeta primers. Produced via immunoSEQ multiplex PCR; TCRdb's table is partial and in-frame only. Its listing shows approximately 37,000 clones. As for this clone: The antigen is not known.

The sequenced material came from PBMCs. The sequence was collected from a male donor in good health and CMV-seronegative. V and J are TRBV10-3 and TRBJ1-1; D is unresolved. CDR3 loop: CAIGRDGVTEAFF. Written as DNA, the CDR3 is TGTGCCATAGGACGGGATGGAGTCACTGAAGCTTTCTTT.